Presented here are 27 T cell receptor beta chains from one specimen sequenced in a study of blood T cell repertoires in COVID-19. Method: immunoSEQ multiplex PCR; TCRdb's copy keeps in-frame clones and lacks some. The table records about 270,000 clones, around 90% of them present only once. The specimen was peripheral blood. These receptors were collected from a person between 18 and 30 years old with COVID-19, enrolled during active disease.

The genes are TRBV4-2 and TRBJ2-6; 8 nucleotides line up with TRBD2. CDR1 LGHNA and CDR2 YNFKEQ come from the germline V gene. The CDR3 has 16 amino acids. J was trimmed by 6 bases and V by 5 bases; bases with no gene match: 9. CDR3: CASSSLLGGAANVLTF. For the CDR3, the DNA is TGTGCCAGCAGCTCCCTCCTCGGGGGGGCGGCCAACGTCCTGACTTTC.

CDR3 sequence reads: CASSRTSNNEQFF. The DNA of the CDR3 is TGTGCCAGCAGCCGGACTAGCAACAATGAGCAGTTCTTC. The chain uses TRBV3-1 (or the pseudogene TRBV3-2) and TRBJ2-1; 8 nucleotides agree with TRBD2. Trimming at V came to 4 bases and at J to 5 bases, leaving 1 base not matched to a gene. CDR1 is LGHDT and CDR2 is YNNKEL in the germline V gene (reference sequence). The CDR3 is 13 amino acids.

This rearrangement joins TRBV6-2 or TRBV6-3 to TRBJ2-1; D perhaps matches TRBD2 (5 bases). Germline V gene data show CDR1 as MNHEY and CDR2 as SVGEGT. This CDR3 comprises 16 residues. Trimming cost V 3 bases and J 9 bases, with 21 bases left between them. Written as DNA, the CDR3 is TGTGCCAGCAGTTATTTGGAGGTTCTAGCCCCGAGTGAGCAGTTCTTC. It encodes CASSYLEVLAPSEQFF.

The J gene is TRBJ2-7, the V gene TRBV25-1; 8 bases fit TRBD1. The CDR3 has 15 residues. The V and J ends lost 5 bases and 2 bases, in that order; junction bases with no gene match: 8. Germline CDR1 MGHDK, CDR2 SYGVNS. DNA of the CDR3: TGTGCCAGCAGTCCTTCCCGACAGGGGACCTACGAGCAGTACTTC. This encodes CASSPSRQGTYEQYF.

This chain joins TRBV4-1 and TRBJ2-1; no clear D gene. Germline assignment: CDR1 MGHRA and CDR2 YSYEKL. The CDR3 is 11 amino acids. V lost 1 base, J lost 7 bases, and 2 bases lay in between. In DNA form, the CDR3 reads TGCGCCAGCAGCCAAGTAAATGAGCAGTTCTTC. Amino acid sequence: CASSQVNEQFF.

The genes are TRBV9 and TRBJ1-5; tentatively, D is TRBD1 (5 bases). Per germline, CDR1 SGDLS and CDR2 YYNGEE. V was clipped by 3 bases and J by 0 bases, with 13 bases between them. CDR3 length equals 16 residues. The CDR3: CASSDDRSLSNQPQHF. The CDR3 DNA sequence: TGTGCCAGCAGCGATGACAGATCCCTTAGCAATCAGCCCCAGCATTTT.

The CDR3 nucleotides read TGCGCCAGCAGTGAGTCGACTACGGAAACTAATGAAAAACTGTTTTTT. Translation: CASSESTTETNEKLFF. The chain joins TRBV10-2 to TRBJ1-4; no reliable D call. The CDR3 covers 16 residues. Trimming cost V 0 bases and J 1 base, with 9 bases left between them. The germline V gene encodes CDR1 WSHSY and CDR2 SAAADI.

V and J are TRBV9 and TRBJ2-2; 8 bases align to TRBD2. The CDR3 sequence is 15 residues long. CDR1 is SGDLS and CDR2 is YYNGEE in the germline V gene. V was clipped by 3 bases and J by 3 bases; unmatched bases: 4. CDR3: CASSAGTSDTGELFF. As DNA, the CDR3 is TGTGCCAGCAGCGCCGGGACTAGTGACACCGGGGAGCTGTTTTTT.

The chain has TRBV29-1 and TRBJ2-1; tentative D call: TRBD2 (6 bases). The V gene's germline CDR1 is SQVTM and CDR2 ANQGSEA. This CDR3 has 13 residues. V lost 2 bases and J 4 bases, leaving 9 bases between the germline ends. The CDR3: CSVEWGTYNEQFF. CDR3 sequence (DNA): TGCAGCGTTGAATGGGGGACTTACAATGAGCAGTTCTTC.

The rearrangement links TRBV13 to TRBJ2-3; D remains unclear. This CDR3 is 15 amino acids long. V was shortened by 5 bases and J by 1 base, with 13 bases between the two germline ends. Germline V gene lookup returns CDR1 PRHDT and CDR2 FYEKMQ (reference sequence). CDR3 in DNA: TGTGCCAGCAGCGCATGGGTCGAGGGCACAGATACGCAGTATTTT. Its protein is CASSAWVEGTDTQYF.

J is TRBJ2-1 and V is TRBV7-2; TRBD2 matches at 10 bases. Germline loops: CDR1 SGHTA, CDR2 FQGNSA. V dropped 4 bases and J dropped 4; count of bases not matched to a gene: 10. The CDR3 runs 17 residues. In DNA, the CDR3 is TGTGCCAGCAGCTCGGGGCAGGCTAGCGGGGGATACAATGAGCAGTTCTTC. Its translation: CASSSGQASGGYNEQFF.

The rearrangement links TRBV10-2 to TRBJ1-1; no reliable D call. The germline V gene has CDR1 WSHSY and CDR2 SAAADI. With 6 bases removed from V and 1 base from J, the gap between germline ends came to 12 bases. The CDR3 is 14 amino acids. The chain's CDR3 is CASRTLEGNTEAFF. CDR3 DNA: TGCGCCAGCAGGACTCTTGAGGGGAACACTGAAGCTTTCTTT.

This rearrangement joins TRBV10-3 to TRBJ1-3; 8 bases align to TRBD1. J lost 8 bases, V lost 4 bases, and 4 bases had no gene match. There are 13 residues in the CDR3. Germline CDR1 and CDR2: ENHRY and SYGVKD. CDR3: CAISVDRVDTIYF. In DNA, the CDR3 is TGTGCCATCAGTGTGGACAGGGTAGACACCATATATTTT.

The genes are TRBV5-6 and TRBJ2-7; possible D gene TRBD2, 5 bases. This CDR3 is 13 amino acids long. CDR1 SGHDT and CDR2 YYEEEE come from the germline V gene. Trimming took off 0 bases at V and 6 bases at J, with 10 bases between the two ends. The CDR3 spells CASSLARRAEQYF. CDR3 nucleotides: TGTGCCAGCAGCTTGGCTAGGCGGGCCGAGCAGTACTTC. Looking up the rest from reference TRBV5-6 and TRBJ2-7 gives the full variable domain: DAGVTQSPTHLIKTRGQQVTLRCSPKSGHDTVSWYQQALGQGPQFIFQYYEEEERQRGNFPDRFSGHQFPNYSSELNVNALLLGDSALYLCASSLARRAEQYFGPGTRLTVT.

CDR3 residues: CASSFGGKNIQYF. Written as DNA, the CDR3 is TGTGCCAGCAGTTTCGGAGGGAAAAACATTCAGTACTTC. The gene calls are TRBV12-3 or TRBV12-4 and TRBJ2-4; D is perhaps TRBD2 (6 bases). The V end lost 3 bases, the J end lost 4 bases, and 7 bases lay between the germline ends. This CDR3 has 13 residues.

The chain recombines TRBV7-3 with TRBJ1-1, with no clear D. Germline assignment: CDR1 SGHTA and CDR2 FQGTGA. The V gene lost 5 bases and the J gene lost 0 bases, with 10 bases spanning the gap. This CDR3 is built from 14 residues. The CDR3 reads CASSAETMNTEAFF. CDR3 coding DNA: TGTGCCAGCAGCGCCGAGACAATGAACACTGAAGCTTTCTTT.

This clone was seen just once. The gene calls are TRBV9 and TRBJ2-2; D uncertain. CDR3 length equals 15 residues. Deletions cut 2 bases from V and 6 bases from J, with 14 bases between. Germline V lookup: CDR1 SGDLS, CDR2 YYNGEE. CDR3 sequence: CASSVFNEAPGELFF. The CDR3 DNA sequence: TGTGCCAGCAGCGTTTTCAATGAGGCACCCGGGGAGCTGTTTTTT. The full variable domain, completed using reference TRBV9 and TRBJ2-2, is DSGVTQTPKHLITATGQRVTLRCSPRSGDLSVYWYQQSLDQGLQFLIQYYNGEERAKGNILERFSAQQFPDLHSELNLSSLELGDSALYFCASSVFNEAPGELFFGEGSRLTVL.

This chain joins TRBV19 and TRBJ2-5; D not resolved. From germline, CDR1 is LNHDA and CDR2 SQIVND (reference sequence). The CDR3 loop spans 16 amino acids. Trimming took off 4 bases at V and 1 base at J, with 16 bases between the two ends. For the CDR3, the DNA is TGTGCCAGTAGTACAATCGGGTCAGCACCCCAAGAGACCCAGTACTTC. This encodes CASSTIGSAPQETQYF.

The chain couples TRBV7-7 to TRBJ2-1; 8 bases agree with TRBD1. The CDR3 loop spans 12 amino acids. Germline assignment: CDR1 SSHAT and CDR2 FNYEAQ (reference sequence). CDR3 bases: TGTGCTAGCGGTCAGGGGGCAGGGGAGCAGTTCTTC. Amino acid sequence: CASGQGAGEQFF. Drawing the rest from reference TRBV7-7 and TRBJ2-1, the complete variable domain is GAGVSQSPRYKVTKRGQDVTLRCDPISSHATLYWYQQALGQGPEFLTYFNYEAQPDKSGLPSDRFSAERPEGSISTLTIQRTEQRDSAMYRCASGQGAGEQFFGPGTRLTVL.

The CDR3 coding sequence is TGTGCCAGCAGCGTAGGCCTAACTAGCGGGGCCGACAATGAGCAGTTCTTC. Its protein product is CASSVGLTSGADNEQFF. The chain joins TRBV9 to TRBJ2-1, with 10 bases matching TRBD2. The V gene's germline CDR1 is SGDLS and CDR2 YYNGEE. V trimming: 0 bases; J trimming: 5 bases; junction bases outside the gene matches: 8. This CDR3 is built from 17 residues.

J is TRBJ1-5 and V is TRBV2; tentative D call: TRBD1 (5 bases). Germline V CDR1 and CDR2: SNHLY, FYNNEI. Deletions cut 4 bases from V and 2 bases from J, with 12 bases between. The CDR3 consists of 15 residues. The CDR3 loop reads CASSGGTPGNQPQHF. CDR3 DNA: TGTGCCAGCAGTGGCGGGACGCCGGGCAATCAGCCCCAGCATTTT.

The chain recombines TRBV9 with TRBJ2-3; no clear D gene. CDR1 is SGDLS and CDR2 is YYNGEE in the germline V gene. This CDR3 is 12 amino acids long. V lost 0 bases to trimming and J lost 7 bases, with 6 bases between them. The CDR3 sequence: CASSVAGNTQYF. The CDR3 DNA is TGTGCCAGCAGCGTAGCCGGTAATACGCAGTATTTT.

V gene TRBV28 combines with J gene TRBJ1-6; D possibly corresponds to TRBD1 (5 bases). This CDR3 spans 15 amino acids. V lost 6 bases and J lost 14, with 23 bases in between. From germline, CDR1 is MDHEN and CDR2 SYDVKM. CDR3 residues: CASSFLKTGLPTLHF. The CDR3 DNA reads TGTGCCAGCAGCTTTTTAAAAACGGGACTACCAACCCTCCACTTT.

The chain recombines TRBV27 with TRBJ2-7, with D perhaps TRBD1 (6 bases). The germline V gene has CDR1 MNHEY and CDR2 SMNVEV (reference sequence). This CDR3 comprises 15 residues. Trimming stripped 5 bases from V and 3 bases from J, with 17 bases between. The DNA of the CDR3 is TGTGCCAGCAGTCTCCGAAGGACAGCTATCTACGAGCAGTACTTC. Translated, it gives CASSLRRTAIYEQYF.

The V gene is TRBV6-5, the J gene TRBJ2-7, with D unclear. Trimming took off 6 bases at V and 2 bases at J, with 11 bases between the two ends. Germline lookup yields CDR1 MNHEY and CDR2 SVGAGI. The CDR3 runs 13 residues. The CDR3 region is CASSPGLTYEQYF. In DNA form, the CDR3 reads TGTGCCAGCAGCCCAGGCTTAACCTACGAGCAGTACTTC.

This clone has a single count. CDR3 DNA: TGTGCCAGCAGCTTAGAGCTAGCGACTGAGCAGTTCTTC. This sequence encodes CASSLELATEQFF. The chain carries TRBV7-2 and TRBJ2-1; a weak D match, TRBD2 (6 bases). Trimming removed 1 base from V and 9 bases from J, with 10 bases in between. This CDR3 is built from 13 residues. In germline, CDR1 is SGHTA, CDR2 FQGNSA. Supplemented by reference TRBV7-2 and TRBJ2-1, the full variable domain reads GAGVSQSPSNKVTEKGKDVELRCDPISGHTALYWYRQSLGQGLEFLIYFQGNSAPDKSGLPSDRFSAERTGGSVSTLTIQRTQQEDSAVYLCASSLELATEQFFGPGTRLTVL.

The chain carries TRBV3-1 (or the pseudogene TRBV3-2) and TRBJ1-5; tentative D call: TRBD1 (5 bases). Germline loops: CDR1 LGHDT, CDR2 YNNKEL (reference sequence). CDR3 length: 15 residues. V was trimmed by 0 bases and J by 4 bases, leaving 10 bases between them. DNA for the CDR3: TGTGCCAGCAGCCAAGATCCAGGGTTAAATCAGCCCCAGCATTTT. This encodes CASSQDPGLNQPQHF.